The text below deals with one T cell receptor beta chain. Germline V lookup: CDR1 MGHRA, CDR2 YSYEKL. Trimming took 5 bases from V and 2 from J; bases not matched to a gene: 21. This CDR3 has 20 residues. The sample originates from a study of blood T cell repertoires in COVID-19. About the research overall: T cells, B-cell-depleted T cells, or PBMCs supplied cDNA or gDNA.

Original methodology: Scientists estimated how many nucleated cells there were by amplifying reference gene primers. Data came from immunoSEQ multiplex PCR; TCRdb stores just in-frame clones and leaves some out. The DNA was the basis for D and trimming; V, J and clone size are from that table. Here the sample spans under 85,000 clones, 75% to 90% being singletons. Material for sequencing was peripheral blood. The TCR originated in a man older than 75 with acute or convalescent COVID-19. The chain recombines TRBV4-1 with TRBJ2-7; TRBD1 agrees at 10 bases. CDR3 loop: CASSVTPGQGVGSGTYEQYF. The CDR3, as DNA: TGCGCCAGCAGCGTAACCCCCGGACAGGGGGTTGGATCGGGAACCTACGAGCAGTACTTC.